The clone carrying this T cell receptor beta chain showed up just once. What it binds is not known. How the authors handled the data: ImmunoSEQ yielded junction-only sequences lacking quality scores, so filtering differed. Profiling relied on immunoSEQ multiplex PCR, and the TCRdb table lists in-frame clones only, not all of them. V and J calls and clone size are given by that table; D and trimming were obtained from the DNA. The data show 800,000 or so clones, 90% to 97% seen once. These data belong to a study of shared clonotypes between healthy human individuals. Study findings and constraints: A limitation of the genetic and exposure-history diversity represented arose from few donors. Several donors had around 5.5% of their naive CD4 clonotypes in common. Clonotypes not shared had lower generation probabilities than those common to all four donors.

Germline-derived CDR1 and CDR2 are SGHAT and FQNNGV. Trimming removed 5 bases at V and 6 bases at J, with 23 bases between. The CDR3 runs to 17 residues. Only CD45RO-negative cells positively selected for CCR7 counted as naive CD8 cells, so terminally differentiated effector memory CD45RA+ cells were excluded. This sequence originates from a man aged 25 to 40 in good health. J is TRBJ2-1 and V is TRBV11-2; D call uncertain. Material for sequencing was naive CD8+ T cells sorted from blood. This CDR3 is CASSQVEERPSGNEQFF. Written as DNA, the CDR3 is TGTGCCAGCAGCCAAGTCGAGGAGCGCCCATCAGGCAATGAGCAGTTCTTC. The full variable domain, in which reference TRBV11-2 and TRBJ2-1 provide the parts outside the CDR3, is EAGVAQSPRYKIIEKRQSVAFWCNPISGHATLYWYQQILGQGPKLLIQFQNNGVVDDSQLPKDRFSAERLKGVDSTLKIQPAKLEDSAVYLCASSQVEERPSGNEQFFGPGTRLTVL.